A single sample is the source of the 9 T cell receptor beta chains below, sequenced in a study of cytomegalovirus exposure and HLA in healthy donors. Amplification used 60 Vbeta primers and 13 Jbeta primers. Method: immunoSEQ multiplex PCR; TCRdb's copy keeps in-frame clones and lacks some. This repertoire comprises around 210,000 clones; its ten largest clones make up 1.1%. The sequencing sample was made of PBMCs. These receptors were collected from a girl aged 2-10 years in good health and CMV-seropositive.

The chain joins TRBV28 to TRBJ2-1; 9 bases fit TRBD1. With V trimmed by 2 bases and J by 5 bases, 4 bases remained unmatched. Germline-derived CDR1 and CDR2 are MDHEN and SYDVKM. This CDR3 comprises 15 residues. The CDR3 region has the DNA TGTGCCAGCAGTTTAACAGGGGGCCGTAACAATGAGCAGTTCTTC. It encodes CASSLTGGRNNEQFF. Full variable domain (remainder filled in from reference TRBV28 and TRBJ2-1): DVKVTQSSRYLVKRTGEKVFLECVQDMDHENMFWYRQDPGLGLRLIYFSYDVKMKEKGDIPEGYSVSREKKERFSLILESASTNQTSMYLCASSLTGGRNNEQFFGPGTRLTVL.

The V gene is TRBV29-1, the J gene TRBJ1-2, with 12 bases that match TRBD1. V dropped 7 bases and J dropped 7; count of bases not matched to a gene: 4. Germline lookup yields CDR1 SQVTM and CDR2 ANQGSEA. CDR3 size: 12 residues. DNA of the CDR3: TGCAGCGACGGGACAGGGGGCTTTGGCTACACCTTC. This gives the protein CSDGTGGFGYTF.

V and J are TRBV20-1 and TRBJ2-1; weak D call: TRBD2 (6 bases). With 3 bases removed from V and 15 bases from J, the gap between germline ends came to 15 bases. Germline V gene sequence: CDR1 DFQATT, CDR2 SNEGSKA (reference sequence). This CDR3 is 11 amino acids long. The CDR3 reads CSASNGLRWFF. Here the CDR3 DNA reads TGCAGTGCTAGTAACGGACTAAGGTGGTTCTTC.

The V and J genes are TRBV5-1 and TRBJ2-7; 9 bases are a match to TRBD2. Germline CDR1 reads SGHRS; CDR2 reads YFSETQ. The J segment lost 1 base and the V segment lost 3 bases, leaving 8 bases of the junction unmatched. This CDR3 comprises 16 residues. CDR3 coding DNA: TGCGCCAGCAGCTCGACCCTAGCGGGACAGTCCTACGAGCAGTACTTC. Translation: CASSSTLAGQSYEQYF.

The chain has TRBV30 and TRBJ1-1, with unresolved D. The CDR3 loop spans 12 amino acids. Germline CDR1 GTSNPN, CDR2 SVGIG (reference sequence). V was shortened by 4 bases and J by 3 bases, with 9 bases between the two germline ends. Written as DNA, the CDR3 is TGTGCCTGGAAAACGGGGTACACTGAAGCTTTCTTT. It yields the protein CAWKTGYTEAFF.

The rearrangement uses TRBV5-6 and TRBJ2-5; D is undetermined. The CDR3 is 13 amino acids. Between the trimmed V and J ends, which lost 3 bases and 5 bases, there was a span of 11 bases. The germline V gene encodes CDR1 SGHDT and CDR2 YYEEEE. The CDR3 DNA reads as TGTGCCAGCAGCTCCTTTGAGTGGGAGACCCAGTACTTC. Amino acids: CASSSFEWETQYF.

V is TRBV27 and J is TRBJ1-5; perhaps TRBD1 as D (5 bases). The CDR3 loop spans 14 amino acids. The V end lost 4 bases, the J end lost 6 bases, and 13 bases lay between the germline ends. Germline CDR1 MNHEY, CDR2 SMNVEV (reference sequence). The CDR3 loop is CASSWGREAQPQHF. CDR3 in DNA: TGTGCCAGCAGTTGGGGCAGGGAGGCTCAGCCCCAGCATTTT.

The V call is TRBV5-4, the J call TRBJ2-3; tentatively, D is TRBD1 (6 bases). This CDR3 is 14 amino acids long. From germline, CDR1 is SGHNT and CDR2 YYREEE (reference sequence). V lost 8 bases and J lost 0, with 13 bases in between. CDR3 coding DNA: TGTGCCAGTAAGACAGGTACTAGCACAGATACGCAGTATTTT. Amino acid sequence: CASKTGTSTDTQYF.

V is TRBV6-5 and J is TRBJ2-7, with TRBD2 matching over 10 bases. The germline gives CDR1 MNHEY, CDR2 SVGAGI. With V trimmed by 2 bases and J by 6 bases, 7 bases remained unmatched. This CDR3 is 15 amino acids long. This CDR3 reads CASSYLAGAVREQYF. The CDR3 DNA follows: TGTGCCAGCAGTTACCTAGCGGGAGCAGTACGCGAGCAGTACTTC.